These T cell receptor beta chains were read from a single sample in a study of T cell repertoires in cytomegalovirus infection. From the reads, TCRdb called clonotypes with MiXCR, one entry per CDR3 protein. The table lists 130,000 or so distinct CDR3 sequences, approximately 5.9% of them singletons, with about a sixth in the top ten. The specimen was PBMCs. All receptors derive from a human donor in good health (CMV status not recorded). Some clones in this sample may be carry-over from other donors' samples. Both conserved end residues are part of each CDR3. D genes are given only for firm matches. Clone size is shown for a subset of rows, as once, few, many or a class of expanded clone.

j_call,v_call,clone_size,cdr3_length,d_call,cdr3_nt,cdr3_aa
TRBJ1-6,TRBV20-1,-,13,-,TGCAGTATAGAAAGGCTTCTAAATTCACCCCTCCACTTT,CSIERLLNSPLHF
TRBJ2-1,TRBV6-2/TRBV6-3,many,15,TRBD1,TGTGCCAGCGGCCGGGACAGGGGGCAGTTTCTTGAGCAGTTCTTC,CASGRDRGQFLEQFF
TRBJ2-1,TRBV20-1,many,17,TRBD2,TGCAGTGCTAGAGATCTCGGGACTAGCGGGCCCTACAATGAGCAGTTCTTC,CSARDLGTSGPYNEQFF
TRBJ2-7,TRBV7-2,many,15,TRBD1,TGTGCCAGCAGCCGTGACAGGGTACGGGACTACGAGCAGTACTTC,CASSRDRVRDYEQYF
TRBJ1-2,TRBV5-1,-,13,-,TGCGCCAGCAGAATAGACAGCTCCTATGGCTACACCTTC,CASRIDSSYGYTF
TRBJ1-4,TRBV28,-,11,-,TGTGCCAGCAGTTTTAATGAAAAACTGTTTTTT,CASSFNEKLFF
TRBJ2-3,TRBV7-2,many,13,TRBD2,TGTGCCAGCAGCCCCCTGACTAGCGATACGCAGTATTTT,CASSPLTSDTQYF
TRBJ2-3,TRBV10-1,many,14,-,TGCGCCAGCCAAGGACGCGGGGTGGGAGATACGCAGTATTTT,CASQGRGVGDTQYF
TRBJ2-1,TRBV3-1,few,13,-,TGTGCCAGCAGCCAATCTTCCATGGGTGAGCAGTTCTTC,CASSQSSMGEQFF
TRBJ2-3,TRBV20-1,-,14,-,TGCAGTGCTAGCTATTTAGCCAGGGCCTATACGCAGTATTTT,CSASYLARAYTQYF
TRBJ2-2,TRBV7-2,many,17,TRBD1,TGTGCCAGCAGCGGCCGGACAGGGCAATCAAACACCGGGGAGCTGTTTTTT,CASSGRTGQSNTGELFF
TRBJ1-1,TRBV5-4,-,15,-,TGTGCCAGCAGCTTGCCGGGACGGGGGAACACTGAAGCTTTCTTT,CASSLPGRGNTEAFF
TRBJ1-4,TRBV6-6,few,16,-,TGTGCCAGCAGTTACTCGATAGCGGCATTTAATGAAAAACTGTTTTTT,CASSYSIAAFNEKLFF
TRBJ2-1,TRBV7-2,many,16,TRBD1,TGTGCCAGCAGCCCTACCGGGACAGGGAACCGGAATGAGCAGTTCTTC,CASSPTGTGNRNEQFF
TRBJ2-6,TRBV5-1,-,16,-,TGCGCCAGCAGCTTTGTGGCCGGGGGATCGGCCAACGTCCTGACTTTC,CASSFVAGGSANVLTF
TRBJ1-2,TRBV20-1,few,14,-,TGCAGTGCTGCTGGGGACGGAGCTAACTATGGCTACACCTTC,CSAAGDGANYGYTF
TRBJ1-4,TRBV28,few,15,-,TGTGCCAGCAGCGCCTCATCACGAACTAATGAAAAACTGTTTTTT,CASSASSRTNEKLFF
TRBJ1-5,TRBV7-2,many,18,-,TGTGCCAGCAGCTTAGAGTTGGGTAGCAAGAATAGCAATCAGCCCCAGCATTTT,CASSLELGSKNSNQPQHF
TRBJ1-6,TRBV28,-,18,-,TGTGCCAGCAGTTTACTAACAGGGTCGGGACCCGTTAATTCACCCCTCCACTTT,CASSLLTGSGPVNSPLHF
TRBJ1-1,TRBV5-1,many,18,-,TGCGCCAGCAGCACCCCGATGGCCCAGGGAAGCTGGAACACTGAAGCTTTCTTT,CASSTPMAQGSWNTEAFF
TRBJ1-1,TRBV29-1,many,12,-,TGCAGCTCCCGGGGCAGTCGGGGTGAAGCTTTCTTT,CSSRGSRGEAFF
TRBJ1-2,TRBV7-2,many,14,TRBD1,TGTGCCAGCGCTCTTATGCGGGACAGATCTGGCTACACCTTC,CASALMRDRSGYTF
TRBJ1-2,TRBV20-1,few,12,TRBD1,TGCAGTGCTAGACCGACAGGGGTTGGCTACACCTTC,CSARPTGVGYTF
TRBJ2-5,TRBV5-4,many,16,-,TGTGCCAGCAGCTTGGGCCCCGGGGGAGGACAAGAGACCCAGTACTTC,CASSLGPGGGQETQYF
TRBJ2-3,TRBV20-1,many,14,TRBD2,TGCAGTGCCCGGGGGGGGATCGGCACAGATACGCAGTATTTT,CSARGGIGTDTQYF
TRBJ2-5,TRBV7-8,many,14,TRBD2,TGTGCCAGCAGCCCGACTAGCCCCGCAGGGACCCAGTACTTC,CASSPTSPAGTQYF
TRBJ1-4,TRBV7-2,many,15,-,TGTGCCAGCAGCTTATCGGGGGGGGATAATGAAAAACTGTTTTTT,CASSLSGGDNEKLFF
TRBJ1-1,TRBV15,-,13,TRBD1,TGTGCCACCAGCATTACAGGGGGCACTGAAGCTTTCTTT,CATSITGGTEAFF
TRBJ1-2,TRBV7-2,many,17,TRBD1,TGTGCCAGCAGCCTAGACCGGACAGGGATTGCTAACTATGGCTACACCTTC,CASSLDRTGIANYGYTF
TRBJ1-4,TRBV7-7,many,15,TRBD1,TGTGCTAGCAGCCTTGGACAGGGCGAGGGGGAAAAACTGTTTTTT,CASSLGQGEGEKLFF
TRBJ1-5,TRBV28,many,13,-,TGTGCCATCACAGGGAGAAGCAATCAGCCCCAGCATTTT,CAITGRSNQPQHF
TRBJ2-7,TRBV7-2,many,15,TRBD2,TGTGCCAGCAGCTTAGTTCAGGGAGGGTACTACGAGCAGTACTTC,CASSLVQGGYYEQYF
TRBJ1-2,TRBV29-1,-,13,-,TGCAGCGTTGGTGCTGGGGGCGGCTATGGCTACACCTTC,CSVGAGGGYGYTF
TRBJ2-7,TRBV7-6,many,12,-,TGTGCCAGCAGCTTGGAGGGAACGGAGCAGTACTTC,CASSLEGTEQYF
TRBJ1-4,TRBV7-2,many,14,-,TGTGCCAGCAGCTTAGGAGCAACCAATGAAAAACTGTTTTTT,CASSLGATNEKLFF
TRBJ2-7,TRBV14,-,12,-,TGTGCCAGCAGCGCCCAGGAATACGAGCAGTACTTC,CASSAQEYEQYF
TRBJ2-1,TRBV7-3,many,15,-,TGTGCCAGCAGCTTAACGGCCGCCGGGGTCAATGAGCAGTTCTTC,CASSLTAAGVNEQFF
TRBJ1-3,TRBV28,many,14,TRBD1,TGTGCCAGCACCGCAGGGGGCCCGGGAAACACCATATATTTT,CASTAGGPGNTIYF
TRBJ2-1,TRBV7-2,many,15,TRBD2,TGTGCCAGCAGCTCAGCGGGGGTCTCCTACAATGAGCAGTTCTTC,CASSSAGVSYNEQFF
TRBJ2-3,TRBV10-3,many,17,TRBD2,TGTGCCATCAGTGGGCTAGCCGGGACTAGGGGCCCAGATACGCAGTATTTT,CAISGLAGTRGPDTQYF
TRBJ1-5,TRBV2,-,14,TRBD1,TGTGCCAGCAGTTCGGACAGGGATGGGCAGCCCCAGCATTTT,CASSSDRDGQPQHF
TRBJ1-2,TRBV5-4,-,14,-,TGTGCCAGCACCCTAGGGACTCGGTCCGATGGCTACACCTTC,CASTLGTRSDGYTF
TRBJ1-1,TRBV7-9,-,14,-,TGTGCCAGCACCTTGGGCAGGGTGGACACTGAAGCTTTCTTT,CASTLGRVDTEAFF
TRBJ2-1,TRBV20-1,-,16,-,TGCAGTGCTAGATTGGTACAGGGTTCGTCCTACAATGAGCAGTTCTTC,CSARLVQGSSYNEQFF
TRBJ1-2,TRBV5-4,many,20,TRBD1,TGTGCCAGCAGCTCCCTCCTGTCGAGACAGGGGGCGCAGGAACGGATTGGCTACACCTTC,CASSSLLSRQGAQERIGYTF
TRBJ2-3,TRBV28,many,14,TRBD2,TGTGCCAGCACCGTAGCGGGGCGCACAGATACGCAGTATTTT,CASTVAGRTDTQYF
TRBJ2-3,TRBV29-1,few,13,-,TGCAGCGTTGAATTGGGGGAAGGAGATACGCAGTATTTT,CSVELGEGDTQYF
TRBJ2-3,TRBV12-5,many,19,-,TGTGCTAGTGGTTTGGTACTCAACCATCCGGGCTATAGCACAGATACGCAGTATTTT,CASGLVLNHPGYSTDTQYF
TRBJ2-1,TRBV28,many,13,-,TGTGCCAGCAGTTTATCAGCGAATAATGAGCAGTTCTTC,CASSLSANNEQFF
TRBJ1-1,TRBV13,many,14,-,TGTGCCAGCAGCTGGGGACCGATGAACACTGAAGCTTTCTTT,CASSWGPMNTEAFF